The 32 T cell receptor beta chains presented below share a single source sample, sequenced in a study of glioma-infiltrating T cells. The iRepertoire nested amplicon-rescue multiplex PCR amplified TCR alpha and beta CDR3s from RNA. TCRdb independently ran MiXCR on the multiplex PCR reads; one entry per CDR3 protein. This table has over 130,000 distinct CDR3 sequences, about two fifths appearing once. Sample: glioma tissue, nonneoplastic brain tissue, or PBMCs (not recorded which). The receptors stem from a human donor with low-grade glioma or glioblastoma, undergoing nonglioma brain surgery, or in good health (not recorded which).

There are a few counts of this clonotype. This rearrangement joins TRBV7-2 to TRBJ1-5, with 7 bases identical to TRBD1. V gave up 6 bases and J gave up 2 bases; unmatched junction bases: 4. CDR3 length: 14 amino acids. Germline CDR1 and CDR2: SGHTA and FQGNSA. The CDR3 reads CASSYRGGNQPQHF. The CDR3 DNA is TGTGCCAGCAGTTACAGGGGTGGCAATCAGCCCCAGCATTTT.

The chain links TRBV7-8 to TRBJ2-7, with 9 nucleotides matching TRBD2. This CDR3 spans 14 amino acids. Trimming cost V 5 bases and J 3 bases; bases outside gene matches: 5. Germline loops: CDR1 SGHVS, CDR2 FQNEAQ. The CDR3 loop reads CASSLGTSYYEQYF. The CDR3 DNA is TGTGCCAGCAGCCTCGGGACTAGCTACTACGAGCAGTACTTC.

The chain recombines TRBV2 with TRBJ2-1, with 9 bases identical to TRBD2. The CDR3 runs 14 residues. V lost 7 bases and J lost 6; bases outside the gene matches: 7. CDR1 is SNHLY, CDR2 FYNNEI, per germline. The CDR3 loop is CASNPGLARNEQFF. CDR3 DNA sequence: TGTGCCAGCAACCCGGGACTAGCCCGCAATGAGCAGTTCTTC.

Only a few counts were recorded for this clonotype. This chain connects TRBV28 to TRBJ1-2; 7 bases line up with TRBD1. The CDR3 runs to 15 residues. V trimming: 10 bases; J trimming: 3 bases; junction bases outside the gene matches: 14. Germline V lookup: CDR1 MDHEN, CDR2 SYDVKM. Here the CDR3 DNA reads TGTGCCACCAAAATCCTCGACAGGGATCACTATGGCTACACCTTC. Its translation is CATKILDRDHYGYTF.

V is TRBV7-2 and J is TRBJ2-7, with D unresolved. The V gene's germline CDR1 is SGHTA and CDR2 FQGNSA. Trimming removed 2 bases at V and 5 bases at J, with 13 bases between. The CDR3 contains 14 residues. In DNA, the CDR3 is TGTGCCAGCAGCTTACGCGCTTACAAGGACGAGCAGTACTTC. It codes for CASSLRAYKDEQYF.

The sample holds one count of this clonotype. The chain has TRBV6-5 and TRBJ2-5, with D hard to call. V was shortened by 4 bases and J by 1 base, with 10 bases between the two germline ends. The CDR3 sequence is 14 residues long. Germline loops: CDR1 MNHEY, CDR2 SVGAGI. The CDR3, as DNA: TGTGCCAGCAGTTTAGACACCGCCCAAGAGACCCAGTACTTC. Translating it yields CASSLDTAQETQYF.

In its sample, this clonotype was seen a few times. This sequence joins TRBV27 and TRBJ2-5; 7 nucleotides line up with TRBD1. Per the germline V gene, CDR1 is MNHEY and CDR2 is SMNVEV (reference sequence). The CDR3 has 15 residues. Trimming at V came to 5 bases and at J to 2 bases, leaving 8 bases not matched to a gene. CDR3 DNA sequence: TGTGCCAGCAGTGCCAAAGGGACAGTACAAGAGACCCAGTACTTC. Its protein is CASSAKGTVQETQYF.

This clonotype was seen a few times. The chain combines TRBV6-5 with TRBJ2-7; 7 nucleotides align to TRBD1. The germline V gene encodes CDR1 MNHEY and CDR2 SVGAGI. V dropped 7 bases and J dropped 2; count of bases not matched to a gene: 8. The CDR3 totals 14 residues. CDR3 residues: CASNPDRAAYEQYF. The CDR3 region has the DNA TGTGCCAGCAACCCCGACAGGGCAGCCTACGAGCAGTACTTC.

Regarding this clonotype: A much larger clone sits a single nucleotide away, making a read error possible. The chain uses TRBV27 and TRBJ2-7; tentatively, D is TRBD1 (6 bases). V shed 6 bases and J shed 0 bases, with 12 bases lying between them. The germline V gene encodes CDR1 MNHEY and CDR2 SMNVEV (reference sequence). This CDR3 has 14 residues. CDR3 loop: CASRPAQGSYEQYF. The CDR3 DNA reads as TGTGCCAGCAGACCGGCACAGGGCTCCTACGAGCAGTACTTC.

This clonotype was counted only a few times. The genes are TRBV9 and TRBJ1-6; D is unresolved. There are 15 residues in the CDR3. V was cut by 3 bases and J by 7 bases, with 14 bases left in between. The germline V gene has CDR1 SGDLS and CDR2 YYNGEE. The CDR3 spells CASSASGSFNSPLHF. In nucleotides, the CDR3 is TGTGCCAGCAGCGCCTCAGGATCGTTCAATTCACCCCTCCACTTT.

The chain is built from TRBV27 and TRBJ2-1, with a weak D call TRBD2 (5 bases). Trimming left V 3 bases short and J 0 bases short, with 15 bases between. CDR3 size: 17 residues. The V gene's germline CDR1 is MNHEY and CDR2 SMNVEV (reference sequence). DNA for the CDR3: TGTGCCAGCAGTTTGGGGAGTAGCCCCTCCTCCTACAATGAGCAGTTCTTC. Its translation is CASSLGSSPSSYNEQFF.

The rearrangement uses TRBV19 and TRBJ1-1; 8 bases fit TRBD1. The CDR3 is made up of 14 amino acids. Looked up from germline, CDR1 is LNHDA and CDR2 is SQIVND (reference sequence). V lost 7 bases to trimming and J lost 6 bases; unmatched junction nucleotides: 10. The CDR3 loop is CASTPGQGRPEAFF. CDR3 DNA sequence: TGTGCCAGTACCCCCGGACAGGGACGCCCTGAAGCTTTCTTT.

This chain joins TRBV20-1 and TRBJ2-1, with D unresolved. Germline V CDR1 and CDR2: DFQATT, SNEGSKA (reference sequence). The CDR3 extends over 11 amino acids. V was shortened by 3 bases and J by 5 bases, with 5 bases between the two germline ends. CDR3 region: CSASNNNEQFF. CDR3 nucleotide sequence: TGCAGTGCTAGTAATAACAATGAGCAGTTCTTC.

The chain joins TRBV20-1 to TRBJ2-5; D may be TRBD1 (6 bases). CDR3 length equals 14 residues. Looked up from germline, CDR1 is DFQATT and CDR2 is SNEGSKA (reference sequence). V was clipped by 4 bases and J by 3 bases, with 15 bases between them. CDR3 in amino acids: CSATPGRGKETQYF. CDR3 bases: TGCAGTGCTACGCCTGGCAGGGGAAAAGAGACCCAGTACTTC.

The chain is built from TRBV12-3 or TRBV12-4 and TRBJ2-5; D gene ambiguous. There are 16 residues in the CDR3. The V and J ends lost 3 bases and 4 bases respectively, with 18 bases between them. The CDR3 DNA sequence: TGTGCCAGCAGTTTGCGCCGGGCCGGAAATGGAGAGACCCAGTACTTC. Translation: CASSLRRAGNGETQYF.

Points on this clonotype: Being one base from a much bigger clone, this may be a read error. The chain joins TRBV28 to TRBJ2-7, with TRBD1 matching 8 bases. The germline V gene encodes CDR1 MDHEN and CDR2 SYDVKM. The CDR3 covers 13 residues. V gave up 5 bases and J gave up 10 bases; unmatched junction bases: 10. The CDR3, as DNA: TGTGCCAGCAGTGCCAGACAGGGGATGAGTCAGTACTTC. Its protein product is CASSARQGMSQYF.

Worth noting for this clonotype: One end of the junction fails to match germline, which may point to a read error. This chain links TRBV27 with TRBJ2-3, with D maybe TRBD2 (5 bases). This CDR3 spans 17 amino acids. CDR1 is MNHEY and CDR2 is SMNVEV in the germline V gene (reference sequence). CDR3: CARSFLGLTGGTDTQYF. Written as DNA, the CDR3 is TGTGCCAGAAGTTTTCTTGGACTTACTGGAGGCACAGATACGCAGTATTTT.

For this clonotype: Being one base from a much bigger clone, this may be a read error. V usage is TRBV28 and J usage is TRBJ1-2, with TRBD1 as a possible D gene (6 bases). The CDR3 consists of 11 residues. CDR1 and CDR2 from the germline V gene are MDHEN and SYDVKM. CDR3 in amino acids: CTSSGQYGYTF. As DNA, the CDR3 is TGTACCAGCAGTGGACAGTATGGCTACACCTTC.

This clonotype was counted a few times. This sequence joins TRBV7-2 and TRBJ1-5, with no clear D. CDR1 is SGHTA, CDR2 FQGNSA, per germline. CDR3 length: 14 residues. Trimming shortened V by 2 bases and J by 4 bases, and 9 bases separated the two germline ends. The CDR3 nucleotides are TGTGCCAGCAGCTTATGGGGAGAAAATCAGCCCCAGCATTTT. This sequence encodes CASSLWGENQPQHF. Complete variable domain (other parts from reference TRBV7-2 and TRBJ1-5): GAGVSQSPSNKVTEKGKDVELRCDPISGHTALYWYRQSLGQGLEFLIYFQGNSAPDKSGLPSDRFSAERTGGSVSTLTIQRTQQEDSAVYLCASSLWGENQPQHFGDGTRLSIL.

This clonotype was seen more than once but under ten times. CDR3 bases: TGTGCCAGCAGCCCCTTACAGGGCTACGAGCAGTACTTC. It translates to CASSPLQGYEQYF. The chain is built from TRBV4-2 and TRBJ2-7; the D gene is possibly TRBD1 (6 bases). V lost 4 bases, J lost 3 bases, and 10 bases lay in between. The CDR3 loop spans 13 amino acids. Germline assignment: CDR1 LGHNA and CDR2 YNFKEQ.

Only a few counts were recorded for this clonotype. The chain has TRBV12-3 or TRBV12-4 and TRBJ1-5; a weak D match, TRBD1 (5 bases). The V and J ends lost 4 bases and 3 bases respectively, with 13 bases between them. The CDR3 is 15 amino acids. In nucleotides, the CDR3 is TGTGCCAGCAGTTACTTCCGGGACCTCAATCAGCCCCAGCATTTT. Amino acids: CASSYFRDLNQPQHF.

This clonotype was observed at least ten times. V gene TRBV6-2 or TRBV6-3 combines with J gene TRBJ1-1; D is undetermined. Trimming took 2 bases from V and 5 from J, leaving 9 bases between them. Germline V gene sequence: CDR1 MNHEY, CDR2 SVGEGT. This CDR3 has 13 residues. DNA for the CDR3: TGTGCCAGCAGTTACGGGAGGGCGACTGAAGCTTTCTTT. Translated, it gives CASSYGRATEAFF.

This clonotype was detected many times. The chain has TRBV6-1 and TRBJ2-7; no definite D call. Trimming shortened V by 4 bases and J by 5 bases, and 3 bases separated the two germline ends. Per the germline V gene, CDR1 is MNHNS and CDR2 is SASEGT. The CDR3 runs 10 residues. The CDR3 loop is CASSVHEQYF. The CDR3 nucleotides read TGTGCCAGCAGTGTTCACGAGCAGTACTTC.

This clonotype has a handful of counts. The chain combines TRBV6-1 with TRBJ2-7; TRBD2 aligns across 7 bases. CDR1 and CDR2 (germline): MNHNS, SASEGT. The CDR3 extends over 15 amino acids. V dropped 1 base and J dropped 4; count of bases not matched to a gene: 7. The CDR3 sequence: CASSEVWSGAYEQYF. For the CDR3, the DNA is TGTGCCAGCAGTGAAGTTTGGAGCGGGGCGTACGAGCAGTACTTC.

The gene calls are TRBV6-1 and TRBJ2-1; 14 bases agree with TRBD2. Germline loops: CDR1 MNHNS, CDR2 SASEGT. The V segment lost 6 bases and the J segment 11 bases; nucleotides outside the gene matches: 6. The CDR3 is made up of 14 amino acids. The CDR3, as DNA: TGTGCCAGCAGCTCCGGGACTAGCGGGAGTAAGCAGTTCTTC. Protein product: CASSSGTSGSKQFF.

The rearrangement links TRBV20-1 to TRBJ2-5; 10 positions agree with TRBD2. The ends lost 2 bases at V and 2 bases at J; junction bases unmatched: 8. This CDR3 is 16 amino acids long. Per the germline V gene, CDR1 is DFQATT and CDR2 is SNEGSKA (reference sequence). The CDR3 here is CSARPLSGGEQETQYF. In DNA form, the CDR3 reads TGCAGTGCTAGACCGCTAAGCGGGGGGGAACAAGAGACCCAGTACTTC.

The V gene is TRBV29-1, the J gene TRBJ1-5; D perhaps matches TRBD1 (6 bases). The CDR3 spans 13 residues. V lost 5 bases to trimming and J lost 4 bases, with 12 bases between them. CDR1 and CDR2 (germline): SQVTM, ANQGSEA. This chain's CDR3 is CSVLQGLNQPQHF. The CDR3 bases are TGCAGCGTTCTACAGGGCCTAAATCAGCCCCAGCATTTT.

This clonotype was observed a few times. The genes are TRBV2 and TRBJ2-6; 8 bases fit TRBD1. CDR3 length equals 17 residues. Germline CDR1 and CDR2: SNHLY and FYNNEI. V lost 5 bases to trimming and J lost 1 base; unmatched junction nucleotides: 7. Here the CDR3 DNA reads TGTGCCAGCAGTACCGGGACAGGCTATTCTGGGGCCAACGTCCTGACTTTC. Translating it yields CASSTGTGYSGANVLTF.

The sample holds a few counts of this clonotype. CDR3 residues: CSASSGTLGEAFF. In nucleotides, the CDR3 is TGCAGTGCTAGCTCAGGGACTCTAGGTGAAGCTTTCTTT. The chain recombines TRBV20-1 with TRBJ1-1, with D maybe TRBD1 (5 bases). CDR3 length: 13 amino acids. Germline V gene sequence: CDR1 DFQATT, CDR2 SNEGSKA (reference sequence). V lost 3 bases and J lost 7, with 15 bases in between.

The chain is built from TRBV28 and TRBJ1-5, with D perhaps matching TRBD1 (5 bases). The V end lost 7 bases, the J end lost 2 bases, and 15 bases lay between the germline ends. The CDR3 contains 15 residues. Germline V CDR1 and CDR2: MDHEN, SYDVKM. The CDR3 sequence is CASTSAGFGNQPQHF. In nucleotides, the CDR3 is TGTGCCAGCACCTCGGCAGGGTTTGGCAATCAGCCCCAGCATTTT.

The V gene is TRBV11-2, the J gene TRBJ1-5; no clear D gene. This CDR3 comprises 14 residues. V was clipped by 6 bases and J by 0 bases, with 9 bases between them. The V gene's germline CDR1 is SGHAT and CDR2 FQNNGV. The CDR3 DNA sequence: TGTGCCAGCAGTTTCTCAAATAGCAATCAGCCCCAGCATTTT. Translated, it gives CASSFSNSNQPQHF.

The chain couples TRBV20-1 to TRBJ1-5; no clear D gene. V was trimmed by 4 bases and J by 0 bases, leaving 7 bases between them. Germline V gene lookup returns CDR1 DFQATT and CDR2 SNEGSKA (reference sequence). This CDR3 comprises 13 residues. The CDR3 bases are TGCAGTGCTACACGGGCTAGCAATCAGCCCCAGCATTTT. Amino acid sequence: CSATRASNQPQHF.